This T cell receptor beta chain was sequenced in a study of cytomegalovirus exposure and HLA in healthy donors. Findings and limits, study-wide: Most likely, a cluster of highly shared sequence variants arose as a sequencing artifact. Most sequenced TCRs were rare (though some public TCRs occurred in many donors). A missense DCLRE1C variant was associated with V- and J-gene trimming of TCR beta chains in a later analysis, and an independent cohort replicated the association.

Between the trimmed V and J ends, which lost 5 bases and 5 bases, there was a span of 19 bases. CDR1 is SGHRS and CDR2 is YFSETQ in the germline V gene. This CDR3 region has 16 residues. PCR used 60 Vbeta primers and 13 Jbeta primers. Produced via immunoSEQ multiplex PCR; TCRdb's table is partial and in-frame only. The sample consists of tens of thousands of clones, around 76% of them appearing once. About this clone: Its cognate antigen is unknown.

Sequenced sample: PBMCs. The V and J genes are TRBV5-1 and TRBJ1-4; TRBD1 is a possible D gene (5 bases). This sequence originates from a male donor in good health and CMV-seropositive. CDR3 nucleotides: TGCGCCAGCAGAGATGGATACGGGGGGACCAATGAAAAACTGTTTTTT. Its protein is CASRDGYGGTNEKLFF.